This TCR beta chain was sequenced for a study of blood T cell repertoires in COVID-19 (dated by TCRdb to 2018 to 2021). The study in broad terms: Collaborator samples came from the United States, Italy and Spain and covered acute and convalescent phases of COVID-19. The prospective study material was composed of cDNA or gDNA derived from T cells, B-cell-depleted T cells, or PBMCs. Subjects who had been exposed to COVID-19, were actively infected with it, or had recovered from it provided the deeply sampled blood TCRbeta repertoires that made up the dataset. A freely available public database, intended as a resource for researchers studying the immune response to SARS-CoV-2, is where the repertoires were released. The samples were drawn from two sources: the first 160 participants of the ongoing ImmuneRACE study, and 1,200 or so subjects contributed by 6 global collaborators. The sample metadata nearly always contained a de-identified subject ID, COVID-19 status, age in years and sex. Where available, HLA class I and class II types were obtained from metadata supplied by the sample provider rather than from assay-based typing. General conclusions and limits of the study: The quantity of clinical and demographic metadata differed by source and by participant and was supplied without curation.

The germline V gene specifies SGDLS as CDR1 and YYNGEE as CDR2. Relative to germline, V is 6 bases shorter and J is 2 bases shorter, with 21 bases between their ends. Spanning cysteine to phenylalanine, the CDR3 consists of 16 amino acids. The entry retains the CDR3 DNA only, 48 bases that are in frame from base 1. As to this clone: The antigen it recognizes is unknown. Base qualities are not at hand, and no much larger clone is one base apart.

Each collaborating institution followed its own protocols to collect whole blood in K2EDTA tubes. For TCRbeta analysis, collaborator samples were shipped as frozen whole blood, as isolated PBMCs, or as DNA extracted from either sample type. The immunoSEQ Assay, a bias-controlled multiplex PCR, was used to amplify TCRbeta CDR3 regions from genomic DNA. The paper's data handling went like this. The number of nucleated cells in each sample was estimated by amplification of reference gene primers within the assay. To quantify the absolute abundance of each unique TCRbeta CDR3 rearrangement, sequence reads were collapsed and filtered. For each sample, productive Simpson clonality was calculated as the square root of Simpson's diversity index across productive rearrangements. TCRdb's version of the immuneACCESS table is confined to in-frame rearrangements and falls short of the full clone set. An unresolved V gene accounts for under half of the shortfall where checked; the remainder is of unknown origin. Clone size and the V and J calls come from that table; the DNA yielded D and trimming. This sample holds approximately 92,000 clones; roughly 87% were observed only once. The leading ten clones occupy 15% to 20% of the sample.

The sequencing input was peripheral blood. This clonotype was sampled from an elderly man with acute or convalescent COVID-19. The chain uses TRBV9 and TRBJ2-7, with TRBD1 perhaps the D gene, on 6 matching bases. The CDR3 is CASTLLGQGIPYEQYF. The sequence in DNA is TGTGCCAGCACCCTCTTGGGGCAGGGGATCCCCTACGAGCAGTACTTC.